This T cell receptor (beta chain) was observed in a study of CD8+ T cells in alopecia areata. Germline assignment: CDR1 SGHAT and CDR2 FQNNGV. The V and J ends lost 5 bases and 4 bases respectively, with 17 bases between them. The CDR3 runs 15 residues. RNA was isolated and reverse transcribed to cDNA, the sequencing template. Libraries were prepared by immunoSEQ multiplex PCR; TCRdb keeps only in-frame clonotypes and omits some of them. The table includes 200,000 to 250,000 clones, 57% detected once. This sequence was found in a human donor with alopecia areata. The chain joins TRBV11-2 to TRBJ1-2; D uncertain. Sequenced material: CD4+ T cells sorted from blood, taken at week 0. CDR3 loop: CASSPDNRRIYGYTF. In nucleotides, the CDR3 is TGTGCCAGCAGCCCCGACAACCGACGGATCTATGGCTACACCTTC. The full variable domain, completed using reference TRBV11-2 and TRBJ1-2, is EAGVAQSPRYKIIEKRQSVAFWCNPISGHATLYWYQQILGQGPKLLIQFQNNGVVDDSQLPKDRFSAERLKGVDSTLKIQPAKLEDSAVYLCASSPDNRRIYGYTFGSGTRLTVV.